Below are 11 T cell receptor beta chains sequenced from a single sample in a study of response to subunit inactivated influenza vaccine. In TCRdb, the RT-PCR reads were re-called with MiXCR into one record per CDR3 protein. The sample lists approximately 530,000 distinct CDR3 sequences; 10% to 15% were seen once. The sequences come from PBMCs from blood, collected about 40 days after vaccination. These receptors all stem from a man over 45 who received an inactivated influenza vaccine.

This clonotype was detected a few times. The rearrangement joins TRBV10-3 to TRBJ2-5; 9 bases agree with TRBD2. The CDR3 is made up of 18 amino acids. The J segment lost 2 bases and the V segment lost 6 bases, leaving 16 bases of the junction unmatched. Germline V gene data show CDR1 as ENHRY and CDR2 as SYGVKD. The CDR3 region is CAISRRGGGASGQETQYF. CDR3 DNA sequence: TGTGCCATCAGCCGTCGGGGCGGGGGGGCATCGGGACAAGAGACCCAGTACTTC.

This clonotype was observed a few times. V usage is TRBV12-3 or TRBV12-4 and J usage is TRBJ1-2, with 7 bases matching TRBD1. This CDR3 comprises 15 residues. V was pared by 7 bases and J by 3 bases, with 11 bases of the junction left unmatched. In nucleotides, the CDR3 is TGTGCCAGCAAGCTCACACAGGGGTTTCACTATGGCTACACCTTC. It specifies CASKLTQGFHYGYTF.

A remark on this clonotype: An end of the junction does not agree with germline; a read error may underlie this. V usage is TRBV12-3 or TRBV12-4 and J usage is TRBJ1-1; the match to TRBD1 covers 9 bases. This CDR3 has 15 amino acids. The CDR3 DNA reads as TGTGCCAGCAGTTACAGAAGGACAGGGGAGACTAGAATACTCTTT. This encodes CASSYRRTGETRILF.

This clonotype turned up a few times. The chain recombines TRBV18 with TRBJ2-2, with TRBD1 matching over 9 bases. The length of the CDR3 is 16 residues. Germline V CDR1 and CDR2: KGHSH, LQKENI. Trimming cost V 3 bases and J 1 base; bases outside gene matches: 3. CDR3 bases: TGTGCCAGCTCACCGGGACAGGGAATGAACACCGGGGAGCTGTTTTTT. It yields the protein CASSPGQGMNTGELFF.

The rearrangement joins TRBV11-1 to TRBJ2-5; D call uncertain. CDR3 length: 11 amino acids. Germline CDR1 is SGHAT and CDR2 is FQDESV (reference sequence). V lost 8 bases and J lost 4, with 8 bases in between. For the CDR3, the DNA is TGTGCCAGCGTCTGGGGAGAGACCCAGTACTTC. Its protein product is CASVWGETQYF.

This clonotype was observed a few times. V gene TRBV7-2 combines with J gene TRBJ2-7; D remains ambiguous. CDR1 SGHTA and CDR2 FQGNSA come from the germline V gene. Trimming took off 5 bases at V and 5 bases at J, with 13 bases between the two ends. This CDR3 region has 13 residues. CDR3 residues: CASSPGASDEQYF. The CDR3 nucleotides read TGTGCCAGCAGCCCCGGTGCGAGCGACGAGCAGTACTTC. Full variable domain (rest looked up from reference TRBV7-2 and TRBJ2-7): GAGVSQSPSNKVTEKGKDVELRCDPISGHTALYWYRQSLGQGLEFLIYFQGNSAPDKSGLPSDRFSAERTGGSVSTLTIQRTQQEDSAVYLCASSPGASDEQYFGPGTRLTVT.

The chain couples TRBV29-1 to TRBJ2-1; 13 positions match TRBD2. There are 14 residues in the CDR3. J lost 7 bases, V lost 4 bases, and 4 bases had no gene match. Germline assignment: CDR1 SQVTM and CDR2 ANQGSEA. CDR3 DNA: TGCAGCGTTGTTGGACTAGCGGGGGTGAATGAGCAGTTCTTC. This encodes CSVVGLAGVNEQFF.

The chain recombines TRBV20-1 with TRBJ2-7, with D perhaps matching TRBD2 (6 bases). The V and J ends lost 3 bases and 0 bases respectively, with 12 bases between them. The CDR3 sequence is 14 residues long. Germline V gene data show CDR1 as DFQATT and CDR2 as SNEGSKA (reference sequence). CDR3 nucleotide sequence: TGCAGTGCTAGTGAGTTAGCGGACTCCTACGAGCAGTACTTC. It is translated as CSASELADSYEQYF.

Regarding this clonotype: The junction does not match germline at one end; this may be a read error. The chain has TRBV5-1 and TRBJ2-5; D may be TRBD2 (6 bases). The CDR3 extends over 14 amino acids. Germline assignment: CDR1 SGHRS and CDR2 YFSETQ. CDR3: CAISFSSAGETQYF. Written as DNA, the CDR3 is TGCGCCATCAGCTTTAGCAGCGCGGGGGAGACCCAGTACTTC.

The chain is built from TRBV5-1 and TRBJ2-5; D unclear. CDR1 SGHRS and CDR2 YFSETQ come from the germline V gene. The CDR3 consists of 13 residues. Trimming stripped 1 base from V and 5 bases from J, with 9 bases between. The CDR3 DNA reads TGCGCCAGCAGCTTGACCGGGTGGGAGACCCAGTACTTC. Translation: CASSLTGWETQYF.

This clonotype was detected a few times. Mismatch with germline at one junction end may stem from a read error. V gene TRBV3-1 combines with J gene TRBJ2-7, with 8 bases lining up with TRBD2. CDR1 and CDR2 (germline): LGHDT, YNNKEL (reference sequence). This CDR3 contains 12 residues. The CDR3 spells CASSLLSGGQTF. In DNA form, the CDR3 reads TGTGCCAGCAGCCTCCTAAGCGGGGGCCAGACCTTC.